The sequence of this T cell receptor (beta chain) was determined in a study of response to subunit inactivated influenza vaccine. Overall study results and limits: It was suggested by the authors that few new T cells are recruited by each seasonal influenza vaccination.

As concerns this clonotype: Its target is unknown. This may be a read error, as it is one base from a much larger clone.

The CDR3 spans 14 residues. Germline loops: CDR1 SGHAT, CDR2 FQDESV (reference sequence). A single record per CDR3 protein comes from TCRdb applying MiXCR to the RT-PCR reads. The table has fewer than 250,000 distinct CDR3 sequences, approximately 15% seen once. The origin of this receptor is a man between 50 and 59 years old who received an inactivated influenza vaccine. The sequenced sample was CD8+ T cells sorted from PBMCs, obtained 5 to 6 days after vaccination. This chain joins TRBV11-1 and TRBJ2-2; TRBD2 agrees at 11 bases. The CDR3 here is CASSTTSGDGELLF. DNA of the CDR3: TGTGCCAGCAGCACGACTAGCGGGGACGGGGAGCTGCTTTTT.